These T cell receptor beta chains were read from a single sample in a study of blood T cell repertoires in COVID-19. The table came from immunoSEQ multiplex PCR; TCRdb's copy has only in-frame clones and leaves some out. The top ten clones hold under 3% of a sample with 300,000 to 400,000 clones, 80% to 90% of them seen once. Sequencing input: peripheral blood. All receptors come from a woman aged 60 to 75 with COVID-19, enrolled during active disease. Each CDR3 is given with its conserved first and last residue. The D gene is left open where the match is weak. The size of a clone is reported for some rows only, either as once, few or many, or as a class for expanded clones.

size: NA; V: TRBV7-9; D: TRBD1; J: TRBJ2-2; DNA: TGTGCCAGCAGCTTATTCGGGACAGGGGGCGCCGGGGAGCTGTTTTTT; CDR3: CASSLFGTGGAGELFF
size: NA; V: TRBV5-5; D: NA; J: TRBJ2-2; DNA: TGTGCCAGCAGCCGCGACAGCCAAACTAACACCGGGGAGCTGTTTTTT; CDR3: CASSRDSQTNTGELFF
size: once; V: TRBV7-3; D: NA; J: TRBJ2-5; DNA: TGTGCCAGCAGTCTCGGACAGAAAGAGACCCAGTACTTC; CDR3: CASSLGQKETQYF
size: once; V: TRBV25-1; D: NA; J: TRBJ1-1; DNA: TGTGCCAGCAGTGAGTCGGAGGCGGTACAGAGGGCTTTCTTT; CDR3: CASSESEAVQRAFF
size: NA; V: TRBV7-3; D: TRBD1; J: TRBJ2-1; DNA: TGTGCCAGCAGCCTTGGGACAGGGACCTACAATGAGCAGTTCTTC; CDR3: CASSLGTGTYNEQFF
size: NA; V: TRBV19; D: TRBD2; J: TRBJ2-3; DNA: TGTGCCAGTAGTGCGACAGGACTAGCGCTTATTACAGATACGCAGTATTTT; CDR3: CASSATGLALITDTQYF
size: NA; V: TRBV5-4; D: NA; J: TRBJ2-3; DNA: TGTGCCAGCAGCTTGGGGGAGTGGGAGACAGATACGCAGTATTTT; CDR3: CASSLGEWETDTQYF
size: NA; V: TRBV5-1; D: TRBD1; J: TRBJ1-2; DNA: TGCGCCAGCAGCTTACAGACAGGGCTCAACTATGGCTACACCTTC; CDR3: CASSLQTGLNYGYTF
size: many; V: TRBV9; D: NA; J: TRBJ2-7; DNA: TGTGCCAGCAGCCCCCAGCCTTCTAGCTCCTACGAGCAGTACTTC; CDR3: CASSPQPSSSYEQYF
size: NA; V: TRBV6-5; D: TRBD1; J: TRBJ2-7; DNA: TGTGCCAGCTTAGGGACAGGTGGTCTCTACGAGCAGTACTTC; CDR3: CASLGTGGLYEQYF
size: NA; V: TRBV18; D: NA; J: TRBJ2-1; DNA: TGTGCCAGCTCCCCCCTAGACAGGCCGGGGTACAATGAGCAGTTCTTC; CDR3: CASSPLDRPGYNEQFF
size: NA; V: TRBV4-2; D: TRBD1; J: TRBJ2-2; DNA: TGTGCCAGCGGAACCGGGACAGGGAGCGACACCGGGGAGCTGTTTTTT; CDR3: CASGTGTGSDTGELFF
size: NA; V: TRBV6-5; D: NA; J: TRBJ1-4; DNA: TGTGCCAGCAGTTACTCGACGGCGGAGAATGAAAAACTGTTTTTT; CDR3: CASSYSTAENEKLFF
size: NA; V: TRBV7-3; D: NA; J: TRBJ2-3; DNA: TGTGCCAGCAGCTTCCTGAGCGGCCCCACAGATACGCAGTATTTT; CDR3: CASSFLSGPTDTQYF
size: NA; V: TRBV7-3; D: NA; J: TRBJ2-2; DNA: TGTGCCAGCAGCTCCTACACCGGGGAGCTGTTTTTT; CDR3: CASSSYTGELFF
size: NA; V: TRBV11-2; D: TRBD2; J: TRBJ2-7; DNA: TGTGCCAGCAGCCCCACCTCTTGGGGGGGAGATCCCTACGAGCAGTACTTC; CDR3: CASSPTSWGGDPYEQYF
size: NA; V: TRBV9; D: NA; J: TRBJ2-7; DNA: TGTGCCAGCAGCGTAGCGGCAGGGCGGTCCTACGAGCAGTACTTC; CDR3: CASSVAAGRSYEQYF
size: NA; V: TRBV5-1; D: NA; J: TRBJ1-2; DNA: TGCGCCAGCAGCCGGGGGGGCCCTAACTATGGCTACACCTTC; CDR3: CASSRGGPNYGYTF
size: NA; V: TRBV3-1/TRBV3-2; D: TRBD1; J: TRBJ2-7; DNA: TGTGCCAGCAGCGACAGGGTAACACCCTACGAGCAGTACTTC; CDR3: CASSDRVTPYEQYF
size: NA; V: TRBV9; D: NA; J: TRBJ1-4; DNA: TGTGCCAGCAGCGCCGCCGGGGGTAATGAAAAACTGTTTTTT; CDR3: CASSAAGGNEKLFF
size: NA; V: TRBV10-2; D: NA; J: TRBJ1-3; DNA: TGCGCCAGCAGTGAGCTAGATGGAGGGAAGGGAAACACCATATATTTT; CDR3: CASSELDGGKGNTIYF
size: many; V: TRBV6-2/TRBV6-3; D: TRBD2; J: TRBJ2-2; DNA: TGTGCCAGCAGTTACCGTCGGGGGGGTGACGGGGAGCTGTTTTTT; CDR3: CASSYRRGGDGELFF
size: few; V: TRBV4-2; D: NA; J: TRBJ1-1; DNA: TGTGCCAGCAGCCAGGAAGACCGGGGAAGTGAAGCTTTCTTT; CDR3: CASSQEDRGSEAFF
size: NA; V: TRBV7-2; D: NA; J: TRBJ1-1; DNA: TGTGCCAGCAGCTTGGGGCGCGGGAATCGGAACACTGAAGCTTTCTTT; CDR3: CASSLGRGNRNTEAFF
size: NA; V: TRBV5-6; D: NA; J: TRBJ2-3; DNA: TGTGCCAGCAGCTTGATAAGTGGGCGTAGCACAGATACGCAGTATTTT; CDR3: CASSLISGRSTDTQYF
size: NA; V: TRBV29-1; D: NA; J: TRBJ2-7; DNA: TGCAGCGTTGCTCTCCGGACAGATTTTTACGAGCAGTACTTC; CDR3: CSVALRTDFYEQYF
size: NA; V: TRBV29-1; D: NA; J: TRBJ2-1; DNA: TGCAGCGCCGCGGGACTCCACACAATTGAGAATGAGCAGTTCTTC; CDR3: CSAAGLHTIENEQFF
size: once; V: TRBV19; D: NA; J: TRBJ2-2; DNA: TGTGCCAGTAGTATAGGCCGGCTAGCAGGCACCGGGGAGCTGTTTTTT; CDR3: CASSIGRLAGTGELFF
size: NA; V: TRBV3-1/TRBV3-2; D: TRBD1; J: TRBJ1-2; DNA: TGTGCCAGCAGCCAAATGGACAGGGGCCCCAGTGGCTACACCTTC; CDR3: CASSQMDRGPSGYTF
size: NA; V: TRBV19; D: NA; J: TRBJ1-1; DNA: TGTGCCAGTAGCCCCCGGGAGTCTCACACTGAAGCTTTCTTT; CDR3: CASSPRESHTEAFF
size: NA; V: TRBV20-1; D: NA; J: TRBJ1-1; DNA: TGCAGTGCCCGTAACACTGAAGCTTTCTTT; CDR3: CSARNTEAFF
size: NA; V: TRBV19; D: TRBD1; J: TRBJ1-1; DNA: TGTGCCAGTCGCACCGCAGGGACAGGGGCCACTGAAGCTTTCTTT; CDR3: CASRTAGTGATEAFF
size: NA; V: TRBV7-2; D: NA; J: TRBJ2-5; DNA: TGTGCCAGCAGCTTAAATTGGGGGCCCGAGACCCAGTACTTC; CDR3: CASSLNWGPETQYF
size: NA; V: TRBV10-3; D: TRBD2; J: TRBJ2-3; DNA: TGTGCCATCGCCGGTTGGGTTAGCGGGGCAGGGACGCAGTATTTT; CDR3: CAIAGWVSGAGTQYF
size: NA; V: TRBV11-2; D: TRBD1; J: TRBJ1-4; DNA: TGTGCCAGCAGCCGCCGTCAGGGGGGCGTTATTAATGAAAAACTGTTTTTT; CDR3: CASSRRQGGVINEKLFF
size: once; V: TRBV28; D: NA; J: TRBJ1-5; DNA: TGTGCCAGCTCCCCCGGGACAAATAGCAATCAGCCCCAGCATTTT; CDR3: CASSPGTNSNQPQHF
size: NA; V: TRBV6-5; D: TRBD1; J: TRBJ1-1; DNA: TGTGCCAGCAGTCCCCGGGACAGGATTACTGAAGCTTTCTTT; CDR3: CASSPRDRITEAFF
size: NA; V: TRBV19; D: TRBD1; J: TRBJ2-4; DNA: TGTGCCACCGACCGTGGGGCAGGGGGCTTTATGGCCAAAAACATTCAGTACTTC; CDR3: CATDRGAGGFMAKNIQYF
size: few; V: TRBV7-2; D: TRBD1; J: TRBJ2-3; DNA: TGTGCCAGCAGCTTGGGACAGGGGGTCGCGGATACGCAGTATTTT; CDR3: CASSLGQGVADTQYF
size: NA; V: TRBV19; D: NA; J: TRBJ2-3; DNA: TGTGCCAGTAGTATGAGTCCAAGCCTAGATACGCAGTATTTT; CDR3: CASSMSPSLDTQYF
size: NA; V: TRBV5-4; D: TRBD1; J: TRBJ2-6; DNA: TGTGCCAGCAGCTTGTTGAAGGGACAGGGGGCGGGGGCCAACGTCCTGACTTTC; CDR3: CASSLLKGQGAGANVLTF
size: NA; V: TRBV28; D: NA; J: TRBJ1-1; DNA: TGTGCCAGCCCCCCCCGGGGGGCCTCCACTGAAGCTTTCTTT; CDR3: CASPPRGASTEAFF